A selection of T cell receptor beta chains follows, all from one sample in a study of shared clonotypes between healthy human individuals. Some clones are missing from TCRdb's copy, which holds only in-frame ones; the method was immunoSEQ multiplex PCR. The sample holds a few million clones; less than 95% are singletons and the top ten take 0.3% to 0.45%. Sample: naive CD4+ T cells from PBMCs. These receptors all stem from a man between 18 and 35 years old in good health. Some clones in this sample may be carry-over from other donors' samples. Both conserved end residues are trimmed from each CDR3. The D gene is left open where the match is weak. The size entry is marked missing in some rows and otherwise reads once, few, many or a size class.

j_gene,abundance,v_gene,d_gene,CDR3aa
TRBJ2-7,NA,TRBV9,TRBD2,ASSVGLAGIPYEQY
TRBJ2-2,once,TRBV15,TRBD1,ATSRSGQLTGELF
TRBJ2-5,NA,TRBV18,NA,ASSPPGTRETQY
TRBJ1-1,few,TRBV29-1,NA,SVGTPNTEAF
TRBJ1-1,NA,TRBV5-6,NA,ASSLGGVAF
TRBJ2-1,NA,TRBV5-1,NA,ASSYGQETGEQF
TRBJ2-5,NA,TRBV7-2,NA,ASRRTPQETQY
TRBJ2-1,NA,TRBV29-1,NA,SVALENEQF
TRBJ2-3,NA,TRBV29-1,NA,SVYGGASTDTQY
TRBJ1-2,NA,TRBV28,TRBD1,ASMLTGQGYGYT
TRBJ1-2,once,TRBV28,TRBD1,ASSLSDRVSGYT
TRBJ2-1,once,TRBV7-2,NA,ASSLFMGSNEQF
TRBJ1-2,NA,TRBV19,NA,ASNPITGPTNGYT
TRBJ1-4,NA,TRBV28,TRBD1,ASRPWTGAGKLF
TRBJ2-5,NA,TRBV25-1,NA,ASSAQSRGTQY
TRBJ2-6,NA,TRBV11-3,TRBD2,ASSHRMGGDGSGANVLT
TRBJ2-3,NA,TRBV4-1,TRBD2,ASSPYSSGTSAGTDTQY
TRBJ2-2,NA,TRBV7-9,TRBD2,ASSPLLAGGTGELF
TRBJ1-5,NA,TRBV10-1,NA,ASSVRMGQPQH
TRBJ2-1,NA,TRBV2,TRBD2,ASSFQREGLGNEQF
TRBJ1-5,NA,TRBV25-1,NA,ASSDPKDGGRGPQH
TRBJ1-2,NA,TRBV18,NA,ASSYEVLGGYT
TRBJ1-1,NA,TRBV7-6,NA,ASSAYLGEAF
TRBJ2-5,NA,TRBV5-6,NA,ASGSTAGRRSQETQY
TRBJ2-1,NA,TRBV5-4,NA,ASRISIEGGSQF
TRBJ2-7,NA,TRBV15,TRBD2,ATSKREAGVYEQY
TRBJ1-4,NA,TRBV13,NA,ASSLSPRRGATNEKLF
TRBJ2-3,NA,TRBV27,TRBD2,ASSRTSGRGGTDTQY
TRBJ1-1,NA,TRBV25-1,NA,ASSEGGGVEAEAF
TRBJ2-7,NA,TRBV7-2,TRBD2,ASSPRLAGEYEQY
TRBJ1-4,few,TRBV2,TRBD1,ASEVQGGGEKLF
TRBJ2-7,NA,TRBV6-1,NA,ASSELHMSSYEQY
TRBJ2-7,few,TRBV7-9,NA,ASSPPAGYEQY
TRBJ1-2,NA,TRBV18,NA,ASSPGLRQRVDYT
TRBJ2-7,once,TRBV7-2,TRBD2,ASSPWTSAYEQY
TRBJ2-7,NA,TRBV5-4,TRBD2,ASSLYSSGRASEQY
TRBJ1-4,NA,TRBV5-5,NA,ASSRDPTTNEKLF
TRBJ1-1,once,TRBV7-3,NA,ASSRQLNTEAF
TRBJ2-5,once,TRBV2,TRBD1,ASSEWGTDLQETQY
TRBJ1-6,NA,TRBV30,NA,AWRQGAHNSPLH
TRBJ2-3,NA,TRBV28,TRBD2,ASSAPGTSGRDTQY
TRBJ1-1,NA,TRBV6-5,NA,ASSYSRTLDTEAF
TRBJ2-1,NA,TRBV25-1,TRBD2,ASSEPGRGRVDEQF
TRBJ2-1,once,TRBV4-2,TRBD1,ASSPPRPGGLDEQF
TRBJ1-1,NA,TRBV25-1,NA,ASSEYATVNTEAF
TRBJ2-5,NA,TRBV7-3,NA,ASSFDRQETQY
TRBJ2-7,NA,TRBV5-1,TRBD2,ASSTLAGSYEQY
TRBJ2-5,NA,TRBV5-1,NA,ASSDAGYETQY
TRBJ2-2,NA,TRBV28,NA,ASSLLVRGGELF
TRBJ2-3,NA,TRBV5-1,NA,ASSLSPTSTDTQY
TRBJ1-3,few,TRBV9,NA,ASSVGGTENTIY
TRBJ2-7,NA,TRBV19,TRBD2,ATSRTSLYEQY
TRBJ1-1,NA,TRBV4-1,NA,ASSLQGATEAF
TRBJ2-1,NA,TRBV5-1,TRBD2,ASSLIGGSSYNEQF
TRBJ2-7,NA,TRBV18,NA,ASSPGLAGLEQY
TRBJ1-1,once,TRBV5-1,NA,ASSSQPGPSNTEAF
TRBJ2-4,NA,TRBV15,NA,ATSRVPPGAKNIQY